Below, 25 T cell receptor beta chains from the same sample are listed, as sequenced in a study of blood T cell repertoires in COVID-19. Method: immunoSEQ multiplex PCR; TCRdb's copy keeps in-frame clones and lacks some. The sample consists of about 76,000 clones, approximately 78% of them appearing once. Input material: peripheral blood. The receptor set was obtained from a woman aged 60-70 years with acute or convalescent COVID-19.

The V and J genes are TRBV7-6 and TRBJ2-7, with D possibly matching TRBD1 (6 bases). Germline V gene data show CDR1 as SGHVS and CDR2 as FNYEAQ. The CDR3 is 15 residues long. The germline V and J ends were trimmed by 4 bases and 0 bases, with 13 bases remaining between them. CDR3 DNA sequence: TGTGCCAGCAGCTCCGACAGGTCTTCCTCCTACGAGCAGTACTTC. It codes for CASSSDRSSSYEQYF.

This chain joins TRBV5-1 and TRBJ2-1, with 13 bases matching TRBD2. There are 16 residues in the CDR3. V dropped 4 bases and J dropped 10; count of bases not matched to a gene: 11. Looked up from germline, CDR1 is SGHRS and CDR2 is YFSETQ. CDR3 sequence reads: CASSQLTSGGASEQFF. In DNA form, the CDR3 reads TGCGCCAGCAGCCAACTAACTAGCGGGGGGGCCAGCGAGCAGTTCTTC.

The chain has TRBV5-1 and TRBJ1-1; 7 bases are a match to TRBD1. The junction had 6 bases not matched to a gene; V was cut back by 5 bases and J by 2 bases. The germline CDR1 and CDR2 sequences are SGHRS and YFSETQ. The CDR3 has 14 residues. CDR3 region: CASSFDRVNTEAFF. CDR3 DNA sequence: TGCGCCAGCAGTTTTGACAGGGTCAACACTGAAGCTTTCTTT.

This chain links TRBV9 with TRBJ1-3; the match to TRBD1 covers 7 bases. This CDR3 is built from 15 residues. Germline V gene lookup returns CDR1 SGDLS and CDR2 YYNGEE. V was pared by 3 bases and J by 4 bases, with 7 bases of the junction left unmatched. The CDR3 is CASSAPGTVGNTIYF. The CDR3 DNA is TGTGCCAGCAGCGCCCCCGGGACAGTAGGAAACACCATATATTTT.

This clone has just a few counts. The V and J genes are TRBV6-5 and TRBJ2-2; 7 bases are a match to TRBD1. The CDR3 covers 13 residues. The V gene's germline CDR1 is MNHEY and CDR2 SVGAGI. The J segment lost 10 bases and the V segment lost 3 bases, leaving 5 bases of the junction unmatched. This chain's CDR3 is CASSYRGREELFF. Written as DNA, the CDR3 is TGTGCCAGCAGTTATAGGGGGCGTGAGGAGCTGTTTTTT.

The chain recombines TRBV19 with TRBJ1-2, with 8 positions matching TRBD1. Germline assignment: CDR1 LNHDA and CDR2 SQIVND (reference sequence). Losses at the gene ends were 6 bases for V and 8 bases for J; bases not matched to a gene: 17. CDR3 length: 16 amino acids. The CDR3: CASSSPQAQGAGGYTF. CDR3 sequence (DNA): TGTGCCAGTAGCTCACCCCAGGCGCAGGGGGCAGGAGGCTACACCTTC.

This clone was recorded only once. The chain uses TRBV5-1 and TRBJ2-7, with a weak D call TRBD1 (6 bases). This CDR3 has 12 amino acids. Germline loops: CDR1 SGHRS, CDR2 YFSETQ. The V end was cut by 0 bases, the J end by 11 bases, with 12 bases between. DNA of the CDR3: TGCGCCAGCAGCTTGGCCGGCGGACAGAAGTACGTC. Protein sequence: CASSLAGGQKYV.

The V and J genes are TRBV5-1 and TRBJ2-7; TRBD1 matches 10 bases. Germline assignment: CDR1 SGHRS and CDR2 YFSETQ. The junction had 3 bases not matched to a gene; V was cut back by 2 bases and J by 4 bases. The CDR3 has 14 amino acids. The CDR3 DNA sequence: TGCGCCAGCAGCTTTGGACAGGGGGGGTACGAGCAGTACTTC. Amino acids: CASSFGQGGYEQYF.

CDR3 sequence reads: CASSPRVQGANYGYTF. The CDR3 coding sequence is TGTGCCAGCTCACCACGGGTACAGGGGGCGAACTATGGCTACACCTTC. The chain couples TRBV18 to TRBJ1-2; 9 bases agree with TRBD1. V lost 1 base, J lost 2 bases, and 5 bases stayed unmatched. Looked up from germline, CDR1 is KGHSH and CDR2 is LQKENI. The CDR3 sequence is 16 residues long.

The genes are TRBV5-4 and TRBJ2-5; TRBD1 aligns across 8 bases. There are 15 residues in the CDR3. V shed 1 base and J 1 base; nucleotides not matched to a gene: 3. CDR1 is SGHNT and CDR2 is YYREEE in the germline V gene (reference sequence). This CDR3 reads CASSLRTGSQETQYF. The CDR3 DNA reads as TGTGCCAGCAGCTTGCGGACAGGGAGCCAAGAGACCCAGTACTTC.

J is TRBJ1-1 and V is TRBV30, with a possible D match to TRBD1 (5 bases). In germline, CDR1 is GTSNPN, CDR2 SVGIG (reference sequence). Trimming shortened V by 2 bases and J by 3 bases, and 10 bases separated the two germline ends. This CDR3 contains 13 residues. CDR3 region: CAWSQGLDTEAFF. The CDR3 coding sequence is TGTGCCTGGAGTCAGGGCTTGGACACTGAAGCTTTCTTT.

V usage is TRBV2 and J usage is TRBJ1-1; 8 nucleotides align to TRBD1. The CDR3 length is 15 residues. V gave up 4 bases and J gave up 1 base; unmatched junction bases: 5. Germline lookup yields CDR1 SNHLY and CDR2 FYNNEI. The CDR3 protein is CASSVQGAGNTEAFF. In nucleotides, the CDR3 is TGTGCCAGCAGTGTCCAGGGGGCAGGGAACACTGAAGCTTTCTTT.

The CDR3 DNA sequence: TGTGCCAGCAGCCAACAGGGCGGTGGGGCCAACGTCCTGACTTTC. It codes for CASSQQGGGANVLTF. V is TRBV7-9 and J is TRBJ2-6; possibly TRBD1 for D (6 bases). The CDR3 covers 15 residues. Germline CDR1 SEHNR, CDR2 FQNEAQ (reference sequence). Between the trimmed V and J ends, which lost 5 bases and 3 bases, there was a span of 11 bases.

The chain links TRBV3-1 (or the pseudogene TRBV3-2) to TRBJ2-2, with D tentatively TRBD1 (6 bases). V was shortened by 2 bases and J by 5 bases, with 9 bases between the two germline ends. In germline, CDR1 is LGHDT, CDR2 YNNKEL (reference sequence). This CDR3 is 14 amino acids long. The CDR3 here is CASSQWGQTGELFF. The DNA of the CDR3 is TGTGCCAGCAGCCAATGGGGGCAAACCGGGGAGCTGTTTTTT.

The genes are TRBV9 and TRBJ1-5; 9 bases map to TRBD1. CDR3 length equals 13 residues. Trimming took 8 bases from V and 5 from J; bases not matched to a gene: 5. Germline-derived CDR1 and CDR2 are SGDLS and YYNGEE. The CDR3 bases are TGTGCCAGACCGAGACAGGGGGATCAGCCCCAGCATTTT. Translation: CARPRQGDQPQHF.

V is TRBV2 and J is TRBJ2-2; D is possibly TRBD1 (6 bases). Trimming took 6 bases from V and 2 from J, leaving 10 bases between them. The CDR3 consists of 14 residues. CDR1 and CDR2 (germline): SNHLY, FYNNEI. The CDR3 is CASRDGTNTGELFF. Written as DNA, the CDR3 is TGTGCCAGCAGGGATGGGACAAACACCGGGGAGCTGTTTTTT.

This clone was detected once. J is TRBJ1-2 and V is TRBV5-4, with 7 positions matching TRBD1. The CDR3 spans 14 residues. J lost 7 bases, V lost 4 bases, and 10 bases had no gene match. Germline V gives CDR1 SGHNT, CDR2 YYREEE (reference sequence). CDR3 coding DNA: TGTGCCAGCAGCCCCCTGTGGGACAGCGGTGGCTACACCTTC. As protein: CASSPLWDSGGYTF. The whole variable domain, remainder taken from reference TRBV5-4 and TRBJ1-2, is ETGVTQSPTHLIKTRGQQVTLRCSSQSGHNTVSWYQQALGQGPQFIFQYYREEENGRGNFPPRFSGLQFPNYSSELNVNALELDDSALYLCASSPLWDSGGYTFGSGTRLTVV.

This chain connects TRBV4-1 to TRBJ1-5; D unresolved. V was cut by 1 base and J by 0 bases, with 7 bases left in between. The CDR3 length is 15 residues. Germline V gene sequence: CDR1 MGHRA, CDR2 YSYEKL. The CDR3 region is CASSQGGNSNQPQHF. As DNA, the CDR3 is TGCGCCAGCAGCCAAGGAGGGAATAGCAATCAGCCCCAGCATTTT.

The J gene is TRBJ1-1, the V gene TRBV5-1, with a tentative D call TRBD1 (6 bases). The germline gives CDR1 SGHRS, CDR2 YFSETQ. This CDR3 comprises 15 residues. Trimming took off 0 bases at V and 3 bases at J, with 12 bases between the two ends. The CDR3 nucleotides read TGCGCCAGCAGCTTGGCCGCGAGGACAGACACTGAAGCTTTCTTT. Its translation: CASSLAARTDTEAFF.

The chain carries TRBV7-9 and TRBJ2-3; D remains ambiguous. Trimming took 1 base from V and 0 from J, leaving 8 bases between them. The germline V gene has CDR1 SEHNR and CDR2 FQNEAQ (reference sequence). CDR3 length equals 15 residues. CDR3 loop: CASSLDSPSTDTQYF. In DNA, the CDR3 is TGTGCCAGCAGCTTAGACAGTCCTAGCACAGATACGCAGTATTTT.

V gene TRBV30 combines with J gene TRBJ1-3, with D uncertain. With 1 base removed from V and 0 bases from J, the gap between germline ends came to 13 bases. This CDR3 region has 16 residues. Germline CDR1 reads GTSNPN; CDR2 reads SVGIG (reference sequence). CDR3 bases: TGTGCCTGGAGTGCCCCAGGAACAACCTCTGGAAACACCATATATTTT. This encodes CAWSAPGTTSGNTIYF.

The chain carries TRBV7-9 and TRBJ1-1; 8 positions match TRBD1. This CDR3 is built from 14 residues. V was pared by 5 bases and J by 4 bases, with 6 bases of the junction left unmatched. Germline lookup yields CDR1 SEHNR and CDR2 FQNEAQ (reference sequence). This chain's CDR3 is CASSPNRGGTEAFF. Written as DNA, the CDR3 is TGTGCCAGCAGCCCGAACAGGGGGGGCACTGAAGCTTTCTTT.

V usage is TRBV28 and J usage is TRBJ1-2; D is perhaps TRBD1 (6 bases). The CDR3 is made up of 16 amino acids. Germline lookup yields CDR1 MDHEN and CDR2 SYDVKM. V was pared by 6 bases and J by 6 bases, with 23 bases between. CDR3 sequence reads: CASSPVSTTGYDGYTF. The CDR3 coding sequence is TGTGCCAGCAGCCCTGTCTCGACTACAGGGTACGATGGCTACACCTTC.

This clone was observed a handful of times. The J gene is TRBJ2-3, the V gene TRBV6-5; a possible D gene is TRBD2 (6 bases). Germline V gives CDR1 MNHEY, CDR2 SVGAGI. Trimming took 4 bases from V and 0 from J, leaving 11 bases between them. This CDR3 spans 15 amino acids. The DNA of the CDR3 is TGTGCCAGCAGTTCTCCGGGAGTCAGCACAGATACGCAGTATTTT. This gives the protein CASSSPGVSTDTQYF.

The chain carries TRBV7-8 and TRBJ2-1, with D possibly being TRBD1 (6 bases). The germline CDR1 and CDR2 sequences are SGHVS and FQNEAQ. The CDR3 extends over 15 amino acids. With 2 bases removed from V and 4 bases from J, the gap between germline ends came to 12 bases. CDR3 protein: CASSLYGTPYNEQFF. CDR3 coding DNA: TGTGCCAGCAGCTTATACGGGACACCTTACAATGAGCAGTTCTTC. Variable domain in full (rest from reference TRBV7-8 and TRBJ2-1): GAGVSQSPRYKVAKRGQDVALRCDPISGHVSLFWYQQALGQGPEFLTYFQNEAQLDKSGLPSDRFFAERPEGSVSTLKIQRTQQEDSAVYLCASSLYGTPYNEQFFGPGTRLTVL.